The 7 T cell receptor beta chains listed next were all sequenced from one sample in a study of T cells in Graves' hyperthyroidism and ophthalmopathy. TCR beta CDR3 sequences were amplified from RNA transcripts. First-round RT-PCR targeting the TCR CDR3 was performed with the HTBI primer set. One entry per CDR3 protein, called by TCRdb with MiXCR from the multiplex PCR reads. The sample contains around 570,000 distinct CDR3 sequences, about 20% of which appear only once. The sequencing sample was made of blood. The receptors were sampled from a man aged 35 to 55 with Graves' ophthalmopathy.

This clonotype was seen ten or more times. The CDR3 DNA reads TGTGCCAGCAGCCCCCGGAGCGGGCTCACAGATACGCAGTATTTT. It specifies CASSPRSGLTDTQYF. V gene TRBV7-2 combines with J gene TRBJ2-3, with D possibly matching TRBD2 (6 bases). Trimming removed 5 bases at V and 2 bases at J, with 14 bases between. The CDR3 consists of 15 residues. Per germline, CDR1 SGHTA and CDR2 FQGNSA.

The rearrangement joins TRBV9 to TRBJ2-2, with unresolved D. This CDR3 contains 9 residues. V gave up 3 bases and J gave up 17 bases, with 8 bases separating them. CDR1 is SGDLS, CDR2 YYNGEE, per germline. CDR3 in DNA: TGTGCCAGCAGCGCAAGCTCTTTTTTT. Amino acids: CASSASSFF.

This clonotype was seen many times. The gene calls are TRBV7-3 and TRBJ2-1; tentative D call: TRBD2 (7 bases). Germline CDR1 reads SGHTA; CDR2 reads FQGTGA. Trimming removed 6 bases at V and 0 bases at J, with 15 bases between. This CDR3 region has 16 residues. The CDR3 nucleotides read TGTGCCAGCAGACCTGGGGGCGGGGGCTCCTACAATGAGCAGTTCTTC. Amino acids: CASRPGGGGSYNEQFF.

This clonotype came up many times. This chain links TRBV6-5 with TRBJ1-1; D is perhaps TRBD1 (5 bases). The germline V gene encodes CDR1 MNHEY and CDR2 SVGAGI. The CDR3 spans 16 residues. The ends were cut back, 2 bases at V and 3 bases at J, with 16 bases in the middle. CDR3 protein: CASSYMSAKGDTEAFF. The CDR3 DNA follows: TGTGCCAGCAGTTACATGAGTGCTAAAGGGGACACTGAAGCTTTCTTT.

This clonotype was seen repeatedly, ten times or more. The rearrangement uses TRBV12-3 or TRBV12-4 and TRBJ2-1; D is ambiguous. With 7 bases removed from V and 9 bases from J, the gap between germline ends came to 19 bases. This CDR3 is 14 amino acids long. The CDR3 here is CASTDGVGGSEQFF. The CDR3, as DNA: TGTGCCAGCACCGATGGGGTGGGCGGAAGTGAGCAGTTCTTC.

Ten or more counts support this clonotype. The rearrangement joins TRBV3-1 to TRBJ2-1, with D possibly being TRBD1 (5 bases). The length of the CDR3 is 16 residues. Germline loops: CDR1 LGHDT, CDR2 YNNKEL (reference sequence). V was clipped by 4 bases and J by 3 bases, with 16 bases between them. The CDR3 DNA sequence: TGTGCCAGCAGCCCACCGACAGCCCTAGACTACAATGAGCAGTTCTTC. Translated: CASSPPTALDYNEQFF.

The V and J genes are TRBV4-1 and TRBJ1-1; the match to TRBD1 covers 7 bases. The germline V gene has CDR1 MGHRA and CDR2 YSYEKL. After removal of 4 bases from V and 2 bases from J, the junction contained 7 bases not matched to a gene. The CDR3 consists of 15 residues. The CDR3, as DNA: TGCGCCAGCAGCCCACTCGGGACAGCAAACACTGAAGCTTTCTTT. Its protein is CASSPLGTANTEAFF.